This TCR beta chain was identified in a study of radiation and T cells in renal cell carcinoma (dated by TCRdb to between 2020 and 2021). Study-level background: The samples were drawn from a clinical trial, where primary renal cell carcinomas were treated with 15 Gy of stereotactic body radiation therapy and then removed by nephrectomy 4 weeks afterward. TCR beta sequencing covered 50 to 55 samples in total, comprising approximately 25 tumors and around 27 peripheral blood samples. A total of 3.5 million to 4.5 million unique CDR3 nucleotide sequences, encoding roughly 2.7 million unique CDR3 amino acid sequences, were found across all 50 or so samples. The full study reports these points: An increase in top tumor clonotypes in blood was observed from baseline to 2 weeks post-radiation, followed by contraction by 4 weeks, which was taken to suggest transient expansion of tumor-resident clones. Because pretreatment tumor biopsies were not available, the baseline intratumoral presence of clonotypes could not be determined. Tracking of blood repertoire dynamics stopped at roughly 29 days after treatment, with no follow-up past that point. The single-armed trial design could not address effects of radiation dose or scheduling on the TCR repertoire.

The time point label here, explained by the study, means: blood 2 weeks post-SBRT. The sample's treatment or condition, from its label and the paper: 15 Gy SBRT to primary tumor, nephrectomy 4 weeks later. To follow tumor-enriched clonotypes, serial peripheral blood was collected from radiation-treated patients at baseline and at 2 weeks and 4 weeks after SBRT. Every patient had renal cell carcinoma of clear cell pathology. The QIAamp DNA Blood Mini Kit (Qiagen) was used to prepare genomic DNA for TCR sequencing. The analyses included just those samples that passed every quality control check. TCR beta libraries were generated from genomic DNA with the immunoSEQ kit, following the manufacturer's recommendations. For library preparation, a first multiplex PCR was performed with proprietary primers, followed by a second PCR in which unique barcodes were added, and bead cleanups were performed after each round. A positive control reaction and a negative control reaction, both provided in the kit, were run with every batch of samples. The final libraries were assessed on an Agilent 4200 TapeStation D1000 ScreenTape, pooled by volume, and quantified by qPCR. Sequencing was performed on an Illumina NextSeq500 using a MidOutput 150-cycle cartridge, with 156 Read1 cycles, 15 Index1 cycles, and the kit custom primers. The pooled library was loaded at roughly 1 pM with around 22% PhiX control spiked in. On the study's bioinformatics: Vendor-processed data were analyzed in R, with a clonotype defined as all T cells sharing the same CDR3 nucleotide sequence. In the clone abundance analyses, frequencies were normalized to the 10,000 most abundant clones in each sample. Public T cell clones, averaging fewer than five per sample, were removed before analysis. Tumor-enriched and baseline blood-enriched clonotypes were defined by at least a 32-fold difference in abundance between compartments. A beta-binomial differential abundance model was used to identify clonotypes that expanded or contracted between blood time points. Tumor-blood repertoire similarity was measured with the Baroni-Urbani and Buser coefficient, and groups were compared using two-tailed Wilcoxon tests in R. TCRdb obtained this table from immuneACCESS and retained in-frame rearrangements with V and J assigned. These tables miss some clones; where compared with another copy, unresolved V genes account for less than half of the shortfall, and the remainder is unexplained. V and J calls and clone size are those listed in that table; D and trimming were worked out from the DNA. The sample includes about 130,000 clones, with around 81% observed a single time. About 5.3% of the sample is taken by the ten largest.

CDR1 and CDR2 are read off the germline V gene as MNHNS and SASEGT. Measured from the cysteine to the phenylalanine, the CDR3 is 15 residues long. Only CDR3 DNA is held: 45 bases, read in frame from base 1. Trimming accounts for 6 bases at V and 8 bases at J, while the number of junction bases matched to no gene is 13. Many counts were recorded for this clone. It lacks a known antigen. No base quality values were provided; no much bigger clone lies one nucleotide off. The rearranged chain carries TRBV6-1 and TRBJ2-1, and 7 bases in between align with TRBD2. The TCR originated in a man aged 50-59 years with renal cell carcinoma. The material sequenced was blood, taken from a patient whose treatment included radiotherapy and nephrectomy. The nucleotides read TGTGCCAGCAGCTGGGAAAGCGGGAATAACCATGAGCAGTTCTTC. It translates as CASSWESGNNHEQFF.